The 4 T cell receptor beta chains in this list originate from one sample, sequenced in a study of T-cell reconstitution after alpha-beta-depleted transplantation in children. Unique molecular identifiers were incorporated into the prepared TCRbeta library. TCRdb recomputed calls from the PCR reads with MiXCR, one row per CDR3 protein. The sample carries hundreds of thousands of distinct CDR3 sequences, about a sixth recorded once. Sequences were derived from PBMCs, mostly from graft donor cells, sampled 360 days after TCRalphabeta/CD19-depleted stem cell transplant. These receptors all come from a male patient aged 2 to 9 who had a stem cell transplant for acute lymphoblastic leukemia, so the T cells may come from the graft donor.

CDR3 protein: CSVEYGTEGGSNQPQHF. The CDR3 DNA is TGCAGCGTTGAATATGGAACCGAGGGAGGGAGCAATCAGCCCCAGCATTTT. The rearrangement uses TRBV29-1 and TRBJ1-5; D ambiguous. In germline, CDR1 is SQVTM, CDR2 ANQGSEA. The CDR3 has 17 amino acids. V lost 2 bases to trimming and J lost 1 base, with 18 bases between them.

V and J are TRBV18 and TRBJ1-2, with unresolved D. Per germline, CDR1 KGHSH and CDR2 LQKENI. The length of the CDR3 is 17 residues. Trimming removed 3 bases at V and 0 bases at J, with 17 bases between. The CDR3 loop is CASSPGLGSLTNYGYTF. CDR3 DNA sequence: TGTGCCAGCTCACCGGGCTTAGGTTCACTAACTAACTATGGCTACACCTTC. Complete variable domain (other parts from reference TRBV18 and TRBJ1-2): NAGVMQNPRHLVRRRGQEARLRCSPMKGHSHVYWYRQLPEEGLKFMVYLQKENIIDESGMPKERFSAEFPKEGPSILRIQQVVRGDSAAYFCASSPGLGSLTNYGYTFGSGTRLTVV.

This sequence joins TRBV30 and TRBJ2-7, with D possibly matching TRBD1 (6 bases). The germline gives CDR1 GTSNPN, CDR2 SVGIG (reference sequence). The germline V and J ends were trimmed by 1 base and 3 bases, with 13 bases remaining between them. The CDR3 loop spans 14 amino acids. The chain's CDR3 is CAWSEETGLYEQYF. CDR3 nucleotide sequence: TGTGCCTGGAGTGAGGAGACAGGACTCTACGAGCAGTACTTC.

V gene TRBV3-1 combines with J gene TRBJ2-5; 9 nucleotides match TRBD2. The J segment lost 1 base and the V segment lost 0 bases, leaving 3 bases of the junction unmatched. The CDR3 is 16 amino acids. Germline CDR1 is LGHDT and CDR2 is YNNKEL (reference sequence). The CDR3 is CASSQDTLAGQETQYF. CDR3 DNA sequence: TGTGCCAGCAGCCAAGATACACTAGCGGGCCAAGAGACCCAGTACTTC.